This T cell receptor (beta chain) was profiled in a study of shared clonotypes between healthy human individuals. Study results and limitations: Measured sharing among donors was expected to vary with sequencing depth.

Authors' processing steps: Filtering was not the same, since immunoSEQ gave junction-only sequences without quality scores. The repertoire was sequenced with immunoSEQ multiplex PCR; TCRdb's copy has only in-frame clones and lacks some. The V and J calls and clone size were taken over from that table, and D and trimming were inferred from the DNA. The profile shows approximately 2.5 million clones, 85% to 95% of them singletons. The CDR3 loop spans 15 amino acids. After removal of 1 base from V and 9 bases from J, the junction contained 9 bases not matched to a gene. CDR1 is GTSNPN and CDR2 is SVGIG in the germline V gene (reference sequence). Turning to this clone: Its cognate antigen is unknown.

This chain joins TRBV30 and TRBJ1-6; 7 bases align to TRBD1. The material sequenced was naive CD4+ T cells sorted from blood. As to subset: CD45RA+ positively selected. The TCR comes from a young man in good health. The CDR3 DNA reads as TGTGCCTGGAGTGGCACAGGGGTGGGAAGTTCACCCCTCCACTTT. This codes for CAWSGTGVGSSPLHF.